Following are 24 T cell receptor beta chains from one sample sequenced in a study of siplizumab effects on memory and regulatory T cells. Clones were sequenced by immunoSEQ multiplex PCR, and TCRdb holds only the in-frame ones, with some missing. The sample includes under 70,000 clones, around 79% of them seen just once. The source material was memory CD4+ T cells sorted from blood. The receptor source for this set is a human donor in good health.

The V and J genes are TRBV9 and TRBJ2-1; 10 nucleotides match TRBD1. This CDR3 is built from 15 residues. The V segment lost 4 bases and the J segment 5 bases; nucleotides outside the gene matches: 6. Germline V CDR1 and CDR2: SGDLS, YYNGEE. CDR3 residues: CASSPLGQGHNEQFF. CDR3 in DNA: TGTGCCAGCAGCCCTTTGGGACAGGGGCACAATGAGCAGTTCTTC. Filled out from reference TRBV9 and TRBJ2-1, the complete variable domain reads DSGVTQTPKHLITATGQRVTLRCSPRSGDLSVYWYQQSLDQGLQFLIQYYNGEERAKGNILERFSAQQFPDLHSELNLSSLELGDSALYFCASSPLGQGHNEQFFGPGTRLTVL.

The table lists this clone with a few counts. This sequence joins TRBV7-2 and TRBJ1-4; D perhaps matches TRBD1 (5 bases). CDR3 size: 15 residues. Germline assignment: CDR1 SGHTA and CDR2 FQGNSA. The ends were cut back, 5 bases at V and 1 base at J, with 11 bases in the middle. This chain's CDR3 is CASSLRGGTNEKLFF. The CDR3 nucleotides are TGTGCCAGCAGCCTCCGGGGGGGAACTAATGAAAAACTGTTTTTT.

This clone was picked up one time. The V call is TRBV5-8, the J call TRBJ1-5; D remains ambiguous. CDR1 and CDR2 (germline): SGHTS, YDEGEE. Trimming removed 0 bases at V and 2 bases at J, with 12 bases between. CDR3 length equals 16 residues. The CDR3 region has the DNA TGTGCCAGCAGCTTGGGGTCGGGGTCCCGCAATCAGCCCCAGCATTTT. Translation: CASSLGSGSRNQPQHF. Using reference TRBV5-8 and TRBJ1-5 for the parts outside the CDR3, the full variable domain is EAGVTQSPTHLIKTRGQQATLRCSPISGHTSVYWYQQALGLGLQFLLWYDEGEERNRGNFPPRFSGRQFPNYSSELNVNALELEDSALYLCASSLGSGSRNQPQHFGDGTRLSIL.

This clone is termed medium-sized (0.01 to 0.1%). V and J are TRBV10-1 and TRBJ2-7, with D unclear. Germline V gives CDR1 WNHNN, CDR2 SYGVQD (reference sequence). The V gene lost 6 bases and the J gene lost 4 bases, with 19 bases spanning the gap. This CDR3 has 15 amino acids. DNA of the CDR3: TGCGCCAGCAGCGACGGTTCAGCAGGAGAGTACGAGCAGTACTTC. Its translation: CASSDGSAGEYEQYF.

J is TRBJ2-7 and V is TRBV7-7; TRBD1 might be the D (5 bases). The ends were cut back, 5 bases at V and 1 base at J, with 9 bases in the middle. There are 13 residues in the CDR3. Germline V gene sequence: CDR1 SSHAT, CDR2 FNYEAQ (reference sequence). CDR3 residues: CASSLRQSYEQYF. CDR3 nucleotide sequence: TGTGCCAGCAGCCTGAGACAGTCCTACGAGCAGTACTTC.

V usage is TRBV5-6 and J usage is TRBJ1-2; D remains unclear. The length of the CDR3 is 11 residues. The germline V gene has CDR1 SGHDT and CDR2 YYEEEE. V was clipped by 5 bases and J by 7 bases, with 9 bases between them. CDR3 nucleotide sequence: TGTGCCAGCAGGGTCAGTGGTGGCTACACCTTC. Translation gives CASRVSGGYTF.

V and J are TRBV7-2 and TRBJ2-7; 10 bases agree with TRBD2. The germline CDR1 and CDR2 sequences are SGHTA and FQGNSA. The CDR3 is 16 amino acids. V lost 4 bases, J lost 6 bases, and 12 bases stayed unmatched. The CDR3 DNA sequence: TGTGCCAGCAGCTCTAGCGGGGGAACCGCTAGAGCCGAGCAGTACTTC. It is translated as CASSSSGGTARAEQYF.

The chain joins TRBV29-1 to TRBJ2-2, with D unresolved. Trimming took 3 bases from V and 1 from J, leaving 9 bases between them. The germline CDR1 and CDR2 sequences are SQVTM and ANQGSEA. This CDR3 is built from 14 residues. The CDR3 spells CSVDGLVNTGELFF. The CDR3 region has the DNA TGCAGCGTTGATGGGCTAGTGAACACCGGGGAGCTGTTTTTT.

The chain employs TRBV29-1 and TRBJ1-2, with D hard to call. The CDR3 is made up of 12 amino acids. V lost 4 bases and J 1 base, leaving 7 bases between the germline ends. Germline V gives CDR1 SQVTM, CDR2 ANQGSEA. CDR3 DNA sequence: TGCAGCGTTGGGAGCCTTAACTATGGCTACACCTTC. Protein sequence: CSVGSLNYGYTF.

V and J are TRBV5-1 and TRBJ1-5, with TRBD1 matching 9 bases. This CDR3 is built from 16 residues. The J segment lost 4 bases and the V segment lost 0 bases, leaving 5 bases of the junction unmatched. From germline, CDR1 is SGHRS and CDR2 YFSETQ. CDR3 nucleotides: TGCGCCAGCAGCTTGGGGTCGACAGGGGGGAATCAGCCCCAGCATTTT. This codes for CASSLGSTGGNQPQHF.

This chain connects TRBV11-2 to TRBJ2-7; a possible D gene is TRBD2 (6 bases). Trimming left V 2 bases short and J 3 bases short, with 11 bases between. The CDR3 sequence is 14 residues long. Germline CDR1 is SGHAT and CDR2 is FQNNGV. CDR3 region: CASSLLRGYYEQYF. The CDR3 DNA sequence: TGTGCCAGCAGCTTACTGCGGGGCTACTACGAGCAGTACTTC.

The rearrangement uses TRBV11-2 and TRBJ1-6, with D maybe TRBD1 (5 bases). CDR1 and CDR2 (germline): SGHAT, FQNNGV. The CDR3 covers 15 residues. V lost 0 bases to trimming and J lost 3 bases, with 6 bases between them. The CDR3 DNA sequence: TGTGCCAGCAGCTTAGAAGGGGACTATAATTCACCCCTCCACTTT. It translates to CASSLEGDYNSPLHF.

The chain links TRBV19 to TRBJ1-3; D uncertain. Germline-derived CDR1 and CDR2 are LNHDA and SQIVND (reference sequence). CDR3 length: 14 residues. Deletions cut 3 bases from V and 0 bases from J, with 6 bases between. The CDR3 coding sequence is TGTGCCAGTAGTATGTTGACCTCTGGAAACACCATATATTTT. Translated, it gives CASSMLTSGNTIYF.

This clone appeared once. This chain joins TRBV7-9 and TRBJ1-1; D is perhaps TRBD1 (5 bases). The germline V gene has CDR1 SEHNR and CDR2 FQNEAQ (reference sequence). V was clipped by 2 bases and J by 6 bases, with 10 bases between them. The CDR3 covers 13 residues. CDR3 residues: CASSLTGSAEAFF. CDR3 sequence (DNA): TGTGCCAGCAGCTTAACAGGTAGCGCTGAAGCTTTCTTT.

The CDR3 DNA follows: TGTGCCAGTGCATCCTCCTATAATTCACCCCTCCACTTT. Residues: CASASSYNSPLHF. The genes are TRBV6-5 and TRBJ1-6; no clear D gene. Germline CDR1 and CDR2: MNHEY and SVGAGI. Trimming removed 9 bases from V and 0 bases from J, with 6 bases in between. The length of the CDR3 is 13 residues.

V is TRBV10-2 and J is TRBJ1-6; weak D call: TRBD1 (5 bases). V was pared by 2 bases and J by 6 bases, with 11 bases between. Germline V gene data show CDR1 as WSHSY and CDR2 as SAAADI. The CDR3 runs 15 residues. The DNA for the CDR3 is TGCGCCAGCAGTGAGCGAGACAGCAGTAATTCACCCCTCCACTTT. The encoded protein is CASSERDSSNSPLHF.

The rearrangement joins TRBV7-2 to TRBJ2-2, with D unclear. Looked up from germline, CDR1 is SGHTA and CDR2 is FQGNSA. There are 14 residues in the CDR3. The V end was cut by 3 bases, the J end by 2 bases, with 7 bases between. Here the CDR3 reads CASSLNSNTGELFF. The CDR3, as DNA: TGTGCCAGCAGCTTGAACTCAAACACCGGGGAGCTGTTTTTT.

The chain has TRBV28 and TRBJ2-1, with 10 bases identical to TRBD2. Trimming cost V 2 bases and J 9 bases; bases outside gene matches: 7. From germline, CDR1 is MDHEN and CDR2 SYDVKM. The CDR3 covers 15 residues. CDR3 residues: CASSLPSGGVGEQFF. The CDR3 DNA reads TGTGCCAGCAGTTTACCTAGCGGGGGAGTGGGTGAGCAGTTCTTC.

V and J are TRBV18 and TRBJ1-3, with 8 bases that match TRBD1. The CDR3 consists of 14 residues. V lost 6 bases and J lost 2; bases outside the gene matches: 3. CDR1 KGHSH and CDR2 LQKENI come from the germline V gene. The DNA for the CDR3 is TGTGCCAGCTCGCCGGGACAGGCTGGAAACACCATATATTTT. The encoded protein is CASSPGQAGNTIYF.

The rearrangement joins TRBV4-2 to TRBJ2-4; 13 bases agree with TRBD2. The CDR3 consists of 20 residues. Looked up from germline, CDR1 is LGHNA and CDR2 is YNFKEQ. V lost 0 bases, J lost 0 bases, and 8 bases stayed unmatched. The CDR3 nucleotides are TGTGCCAGCAGCCAAGATGGAACTAGCGGGGGGGTTGTAGCCAAAAACATTCAGTACTTC. It yields the protein CASSQDGTSGGVVAKNIQYF.

This rearrangement joins TRBV28 to TRBJ2-7; D not certain. CDR1 and CDR2 (germline): MDHEN, SYDVKM. The V gene lost 5 bases and the J gene lost 4 bases, with 6 bases spanning the gap. This CDR3 has 11 residues. CDR3 sequence reads: CASSLTYEQYF. As DNA, the CDR3 is TGTGCCAGCAGTCTAACTTACGAGCAGTACTTC.

The V gene is TRBV6-5, the J gene TRBJ1-5; no clear D gene. Germline CDR1 and CDR2: MNHEY and SVGAGI. Between the trimmed V and J ends, which lost 6 bases and 11 bases, there was a span of 14 bases. This CDR3 comprises 12 residues. CDR3 amino acids: CASSRDPGAQHF. As DNA, the CDR3 is TGTGCCAGCAGCCGTGACCCCGGGGCCCAGCATTTT.

This clone was seen only once. The chain combines TRBV2 with TRBJ1-2; 7 positions match TRBD1. The CDR3 spans 13 residues. The ends lost 6 bases at V and 5 bases at J; junction bases unmatched: 6. The germline gives CDR1 SNHLY, CDR2 FYNNEI. As DNA, the CDR3 is TGTGCCAGCAGCACAGGGGTGGGGTATGGCTACACCTTC. Translated, it gives CASSTGVGYGYTF.

This chain joins TRBV12-5 and TRBJ2-1; D assignment may be TRBD1 or TRBD2 (5 bases each). The CDR3 is 17 amino acids. CDR1 and CDR2 from the germline V gene are LGHNT and FRNRAP. The ends were cut back, 1 base at V and 5 bases at J, with 18 bases in the middle. CDR3 nucleotides: TGTGCTAGTGGTTTGGCACCCCTGCTCCGGGACCACAATGAGCAGTTCTTC. Its translation is CASGLAPLLRDHNEQFF.